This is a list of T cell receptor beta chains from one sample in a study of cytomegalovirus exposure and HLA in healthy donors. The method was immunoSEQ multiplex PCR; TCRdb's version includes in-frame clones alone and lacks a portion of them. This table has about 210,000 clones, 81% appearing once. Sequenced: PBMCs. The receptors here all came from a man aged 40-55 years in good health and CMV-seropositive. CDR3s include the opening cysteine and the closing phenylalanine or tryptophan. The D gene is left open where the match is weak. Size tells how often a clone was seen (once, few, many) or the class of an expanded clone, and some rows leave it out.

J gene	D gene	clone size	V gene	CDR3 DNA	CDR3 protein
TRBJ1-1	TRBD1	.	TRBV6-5	TGTGCCAGCAGCACCGGACAGGGGGCGACTGAAGCTTTCTTT	CASSTGQGATEAFF
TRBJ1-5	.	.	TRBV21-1	TGTGCCAGCAGCAGGGGGCAGAATCAGCCCCAGCATTTT	CASSRGQNQPQHF
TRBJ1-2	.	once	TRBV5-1	TGCGCCAGCAGCTCCAATGACAAAAGCTACACCTTC	CASSSNDKSYTF
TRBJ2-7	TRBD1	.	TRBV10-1	TGCGCCAGCAGTCCGGGACAGGGGCGGTACGAGCAGTACTTC	CASSPGQGRYEQYF
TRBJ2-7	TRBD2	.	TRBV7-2	TGTGCCAGCAGCTTAGCCCCCGGACTAGCGGGAGAATCCTACGAGCAGTACTTC	CASSLAPGLAGESYEQYF
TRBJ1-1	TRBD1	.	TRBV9	TGTGCCAGCAGCCCGGGGACAGCCCACACTGAAGCTTTCTTT	CASSPGTAHTEAFF
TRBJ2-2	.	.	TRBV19	TGTGCCAGTCGTTCAGAGAGGTACACCGGGGAGCTGTTTTTT	CASRSERYTGELFF
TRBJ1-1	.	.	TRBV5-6	TGTGCCAGCAGCTTGGGTGGGGGGGCCATTACGAACACTGAAGCTTTCTTT	CASSLGGGAITNTEAFF
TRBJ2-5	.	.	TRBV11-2	TGTGCCAGCAGCCTATCATCATTAATTGAGACCCAGTACTTC	CASSLSSLIETQYF
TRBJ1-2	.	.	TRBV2	TGTGCCAGCAGTGAATCTGGACAGCCTTCTGTGGGCTACACCTTC	CASSESGQPSVGYTF
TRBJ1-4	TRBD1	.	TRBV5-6	TGTGCCAGCAGCTTGGGACAGGGGGTGAGGGAAAAACTGTTTTTT	CASSLGQGVREKLFF
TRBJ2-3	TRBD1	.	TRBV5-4	TGTGCCAGCACCTTTGGACAGGGCACAGATACGCAGTATTTT	CASTFGQGTDTQYF
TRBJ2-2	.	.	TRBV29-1	TGCAGCGCGGACAGATCGAACACCGGGGAGCTGTTTTTT	CSADRSNTGELFF
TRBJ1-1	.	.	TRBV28	TGTGCCAGCAGTAATACAGGAAACACTGAAGCTTTCTTT	CASSNTGNTEAFF
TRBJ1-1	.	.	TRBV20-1	TGCAGTGCTAGCGGAGGGCTCGATGCTTTCTTT	CSASGGLDAFF
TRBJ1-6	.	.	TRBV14	TGTGCCAGCAGCCAAGATCGTGGGGGCGATGGGAGTGGATCTCCCCTCCACTTT	CASSQDRGGDGSGSPLHF
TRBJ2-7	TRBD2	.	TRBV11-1	TGTGCCAGCAGCCCAGCGGGACGGCTGAAATCCGAGCAGTACTTC	CASSPAGRLKSEQYF
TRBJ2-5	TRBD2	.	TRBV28	TGTGCCAGCAGCCGCAGACTAGCGGGAGAGACCCAGTACTTC	CASSRRLAGETQYF
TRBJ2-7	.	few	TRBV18	TGTGCCAGCTCACCGACAGTCTTGACGGTCTACGAGCAGTACTTC	CASSPTVLTVYEQYF
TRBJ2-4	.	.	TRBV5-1	TGCGCCAGCAGCAAGGACAGCCTAGCCAAAAACATTCAGTACTTC	CASSKDSLAKNIQYF
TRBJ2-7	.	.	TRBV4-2	TGTGCCAGCAGCCAAGCTGATAAACAGGCCCTTAGGGAGCAGTACTTC	CASSQADKQALREQYF
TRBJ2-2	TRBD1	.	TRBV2	TGTGCCAGCAGCCGGACAGGGATCAACACCGGGGAGCTGTTTTTT	CASSRTGINTGELFF
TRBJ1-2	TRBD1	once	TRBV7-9	TGTGCCAGAAGCAGGAGACAGGGGTATGGCTACACCTTC	CARSRRQGYGYTF
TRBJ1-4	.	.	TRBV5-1	TGCGCCAGCAGCCTTGGGAGAAGTAATGAAAAACTGTTTTTT	CASSLGRSNEKLFF
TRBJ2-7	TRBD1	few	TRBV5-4	TGTGCCAGCAGCTTGGGGACAGGGAGCTCCTACGAGCAGTACTTC	CASSLGTGSSYEQYF
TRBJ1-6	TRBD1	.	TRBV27	TGTGCCAGCAGTCCGGACAGGGCGGGGTCACCCCTCCACTTT	CASSPDRAGSPLHF
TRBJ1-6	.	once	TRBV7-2	TGTGCCAGCAGCTTAAACCCACAGGGTAACGCTTCACCCCTCCACTTT	CASSLNPQGNASPLHF
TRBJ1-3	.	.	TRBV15	TGTGCCACCAGCAGAGGGACTGCCCCAGGAAACACCATATATTTT	CATSRGTAPGNTIYF
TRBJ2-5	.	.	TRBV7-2	TGTGCCAGCAAATACCCGGGCCAAGAGACCCAGTACTTC	CASKYPGQETQYF
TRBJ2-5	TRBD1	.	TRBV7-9	TGTGCCAGCAGTCCGGGACAGCTACAAGAGACCCAGTACTTC	CASSPGQLQETQYF
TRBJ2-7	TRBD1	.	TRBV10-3	TGTGCCATCAGTGTGGGACAGGGGAAAGTGTACGAGCAGTACTTC	CAISVGQGKVYEQYF
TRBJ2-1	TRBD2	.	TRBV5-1	TGCGCCAGCAGCTTGAGAGTAAGCGGGGGGGCCAATGAGCAGTTCTTC	CASSLRVSGGANEQFF
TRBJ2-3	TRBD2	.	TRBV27	TGTGCCAGCAGAGCGGGAGGGACAGATACGCAGTATTTT	CASRAGGTDTQYF
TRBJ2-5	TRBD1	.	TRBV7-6	TGTGCCAGCAGCCTCCACCCAACAGGGGGTGTCCAAGAGACCCAGTACTTC	CASSLHPTGGVQETQYF
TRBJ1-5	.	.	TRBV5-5	TGTGCCAGCAGCTCGCTGGGGGGGCGCGGTCAGCCCCAGCATTTT	CASSSLGGRGQPQHF
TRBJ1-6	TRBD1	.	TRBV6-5	TGTGCCAGCAGTTACTACAGGGGGAGGAATTCACCCCTCCACTTT	CASSYYRGRNSPLHF
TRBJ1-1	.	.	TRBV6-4	TGTGCCAGCAGTGACTCGATTACAGACAGAAGGACTGAAGCTTTCTTT	CASSDSITDRRTEAFF
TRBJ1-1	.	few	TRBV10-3	TGTGCCATGGCCTCGGGGACTGAAGCTTTCTTT	CAMASGTEAFF
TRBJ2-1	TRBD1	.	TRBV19	TGTGCCAGTAGTTTACAGGGGGCCAATGAGCAGTTCTTC	CASSLQGANEQFF
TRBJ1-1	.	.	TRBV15	TGTGCCACCAGCAGAGTGAGCCTCAGGGTGGAGCGGGCGGGGAACACTGAAGCTTTCTTT	CATSRVSLRVERAGNTEAFF
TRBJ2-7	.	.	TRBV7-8	TGTGCCAGCAGCACCCGGACAAATACCTACGAGCAGTACTTC	CASSTRTNTYEQYF
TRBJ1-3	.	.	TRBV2	TGTGCCAGCAGCCTCGACATTCCCCCCCGAAACACCATATATTTT	CASSLDIPPRNTIYF
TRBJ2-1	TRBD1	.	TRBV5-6	TGCGCCAGCAGCGGTGGGACAGGTTCCTACAATGAGCAGTTCTTC	CASSGGTGSYNEQFF
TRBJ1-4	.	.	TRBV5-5	TGTGCCAGCAGCTTGGTGGAGGCAACTAATGAAAAACTGTTTTTT	CASSLVEATNEKLFF
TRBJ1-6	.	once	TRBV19	TGTGCCAGTAGTCTCTGGACTGAATCACCCCTCCACTTT	CASSLWTESPLHF
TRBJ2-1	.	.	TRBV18	TGTGCCAGCTCACCCGGGGACTCCTACAATGAGCAGTTCTTC	CASSPGDSYNEQFF
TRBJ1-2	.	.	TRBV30	TGTGCCTGGAGCCTAGAGAGACGGTCGGGCTACACCTTC	CAWSLERRSGYTF
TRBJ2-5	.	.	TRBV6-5	TGTGGCAGCAGTGCGGGGCTAGGCGGGGAGACCCAGTACTTC	CGSSAGLGGETQYF
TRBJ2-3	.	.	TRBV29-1	TGCAGCGTTGACTTCCCCCCTAGCACAGATACGCAGTATTTT	CSVDFPPSTDTQYF